This T cell receptor beta chain derives from a study of T cells after yellow fever vaccination. Production of TCR cDNA was by 5'RACE template switching, which also added a universal primer site and UMIs. TCRdb re-analysed the 5' RACE reads in MiXCR, keeping a single row per CDR3 protein. Of fewer than 500,000 distinct CDR3 sequences in the sample, over 15% were seen once. The CDR3 contains 13 residues. Trimming shortened V by 1 base and J by 8 bases, and 10 bases separated the two germline ends. The germline V gene encodes CDR1 SGHRS and CDR2 YFSETQ. V gene TRBV5-1 combines with J gene TRBJ2-1; no clear D. The TCR was taken from a man younger than 35 who received the YFV17D yellow fever vaccine. The sample consisted of PBMCs, taken before the yellow fever booster vaccination. DNA for the CDR3: TGCGCCAGCAGCTTGAACTGGGGTCATGAGCAGTTCTTC. This gives the protein CASSLNWGHEQFF.